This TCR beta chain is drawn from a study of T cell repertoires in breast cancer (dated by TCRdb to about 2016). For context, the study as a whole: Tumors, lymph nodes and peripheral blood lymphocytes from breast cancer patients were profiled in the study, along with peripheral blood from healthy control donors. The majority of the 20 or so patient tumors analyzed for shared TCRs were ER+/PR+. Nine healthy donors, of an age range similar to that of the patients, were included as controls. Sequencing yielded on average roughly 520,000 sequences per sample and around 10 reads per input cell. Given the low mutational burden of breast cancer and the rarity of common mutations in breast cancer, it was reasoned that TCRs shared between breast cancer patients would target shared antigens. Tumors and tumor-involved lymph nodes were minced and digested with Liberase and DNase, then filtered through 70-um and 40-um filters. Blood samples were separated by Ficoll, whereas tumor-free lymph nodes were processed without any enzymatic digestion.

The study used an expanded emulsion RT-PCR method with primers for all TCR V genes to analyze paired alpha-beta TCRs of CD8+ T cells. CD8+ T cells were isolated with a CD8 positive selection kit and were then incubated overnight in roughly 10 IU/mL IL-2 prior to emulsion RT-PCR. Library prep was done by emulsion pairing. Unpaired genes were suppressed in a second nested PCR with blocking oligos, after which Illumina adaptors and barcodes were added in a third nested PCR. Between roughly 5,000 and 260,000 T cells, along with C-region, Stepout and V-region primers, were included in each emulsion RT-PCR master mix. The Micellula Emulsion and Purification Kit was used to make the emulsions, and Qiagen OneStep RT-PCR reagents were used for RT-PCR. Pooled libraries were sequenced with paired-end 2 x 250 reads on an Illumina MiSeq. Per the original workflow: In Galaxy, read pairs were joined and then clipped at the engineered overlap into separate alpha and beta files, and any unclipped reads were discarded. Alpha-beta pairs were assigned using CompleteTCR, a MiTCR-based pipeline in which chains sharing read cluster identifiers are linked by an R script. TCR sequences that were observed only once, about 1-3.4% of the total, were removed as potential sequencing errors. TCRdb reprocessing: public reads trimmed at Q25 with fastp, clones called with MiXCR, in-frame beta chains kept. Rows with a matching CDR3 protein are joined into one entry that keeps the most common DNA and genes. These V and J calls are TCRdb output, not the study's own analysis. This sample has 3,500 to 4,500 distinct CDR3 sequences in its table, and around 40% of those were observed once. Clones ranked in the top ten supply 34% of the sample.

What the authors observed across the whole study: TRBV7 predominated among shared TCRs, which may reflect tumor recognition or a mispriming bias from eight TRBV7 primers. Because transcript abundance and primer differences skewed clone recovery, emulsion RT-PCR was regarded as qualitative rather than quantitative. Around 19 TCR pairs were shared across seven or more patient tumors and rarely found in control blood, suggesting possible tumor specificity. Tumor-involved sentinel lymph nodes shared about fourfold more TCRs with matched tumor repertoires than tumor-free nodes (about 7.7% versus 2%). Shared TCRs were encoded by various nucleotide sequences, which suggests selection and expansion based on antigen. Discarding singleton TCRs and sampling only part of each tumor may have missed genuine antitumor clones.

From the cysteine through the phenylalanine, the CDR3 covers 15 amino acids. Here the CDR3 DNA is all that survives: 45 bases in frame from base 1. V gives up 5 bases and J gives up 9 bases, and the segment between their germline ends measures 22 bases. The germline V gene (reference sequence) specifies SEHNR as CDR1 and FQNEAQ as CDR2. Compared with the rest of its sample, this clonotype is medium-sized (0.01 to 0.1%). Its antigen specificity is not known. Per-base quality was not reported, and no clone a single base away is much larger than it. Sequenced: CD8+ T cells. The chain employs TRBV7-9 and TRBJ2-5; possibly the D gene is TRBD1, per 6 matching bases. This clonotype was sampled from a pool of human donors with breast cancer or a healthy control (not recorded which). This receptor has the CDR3 CASSLAARGIGAQYF. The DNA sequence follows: TGTGCCAGCAGCCTGGCGGCGAGGGGGATTGGGGCCCAGTACTTC.